This entry features one TCR beta chain sequence. Its target is unknown. In germline, CDR1 is SGHNT, CDR2 YYREEE (reference sequence). J gave up 2 bases and V 1 base, and 5 bases lay outside the gene matches. The CDR3 sequence is 16 residues long. The method was immunoSEQ multiplex PCR; TCRdb's version includes in-frame clones alone and lacks a portion of them. The table shows some 130,000 clones, with about 90% occurring only once. TCR sequencing covered three patients who responded to pembrolizumab. These data originate in a study of PD-1 blockade in mismatch repair-deficient tumors. Study-level information: Patients had 12 mismatch repair-deficient cancer types, all previously treated and progressing.

Points from the study as a whole: Tumor-resident clones, often absent from pretreatment blood, expanded after pembrolizumab and then contracted.

The J gene is TRBJ2-2, the V gene TRBV5-4; TRBD2 matches 7 bases. The TCR sequence derives from an adult with mismatch repair-deficient cancer. Sequenced here: peripheral blood, sampled roughly 70 weeks after starting pembrolizumab. CDR3 DNA sequence: TGTGCCAGCAGCTTGAATCGCGGGGGAAACACCGGGGAGCTGTTTTTT. As protein: CASSLNRGGNTGELFF.